The clone carrying this T cell receptor beta chain was picked up one time. The data were taken from a study of blood T cell repertoires in COVID-19. Membership in each cohort depended on participant-reported clinical history. Contact with a PCR-confirmed or clinician-diagnosed COVID-19 case occurred within 2 weeks of entry. Sequencing used immunoSEQ multiplex PCR; TCRdb keeps in-frame clones, though not all of them. The repertoire holds some 360,000 clones, with roughly 86% as singletons. Germline lookup yields CDR1 LNHDA and CDR2 SQIVND (reference sequence). This CDR3 is 15 amino acids long. V trimming: 4 bases; J trimming: 0 bases; junction bases outside the gene matches: 6.

The sample comprised PBMCs or T cells enriched from blood (not recorded which). The TCR was taken from a woman aged 25 to 39 who had been exposed to COVID-19. The gene calls are TRBV19 and TRBJ2-7; 7 bases are a match to TRBD2. This CDR3 reads CASSSGGGVSYEQYF. CDR3 in DNA: TGTGCCAGTAGTAGCGGCGGGGGAGTCTCCTACGAGCAGTACTTC.